These T cell receptor beta chains were read from a single sample in a study of blood T cell repertoires in COVID-19. This table comes from immunoSEQ multiplex PCR, and its TCRdb copy is limited to in-frame clones, with some not included. The repertoire includes 310,000 or so clones, roughly 90% of them detected once, and over 2% sits in the top ten. Sequencing was carried out using peripheral blood. These receptors were taken from a woman younger than 45 with COVID-19, enrolled during active disease. Both conserved end residues are part of each CDR3. The order of the fields is D gene, clone size, V gene, J gene, CDR3 DNA, CDR3 protein. A D gene is named only where the DNA matches it firmly. A clone size is listed for some rows: how often the clone was seen (once, few, many), or a class if it is expanded.

>TRBD1|-|TRBV4-2|TRBJ1-5
TGTGCCAGCAGCCCGGACGGACAGGGCAACCAGCCCCAGCATTTT
CASSPDGQGNQPQHF
>TRBD2|-|TRBV6-4|TRBJ2-1
TGTGCCAGCAGTGCGGAGGGGCTAGCGGGGAGCAATGAGCAGTTCTTC
CASSAEGLAGSNEQFF
>TRBD1|-|TRBV5-4|TRBJ2-7
TGTGCCTCAGGACAGGATTCCTACGAGCAGTACTTC
CASGQDSYEQYF
>-|-|TRBV2|TRBJ1-6
TGTGCCAGCAGTGAGACAGTGGGCTCCTATAATTCACCCCTCCACTTT
CASSETVGSYNSPLHF
>-|-|TRBV28|TRBJ1-6
TGTGCCAGCAGTTTACCACAGACCAATTCACCCCTCCACTTT
CASSLPQTNSPLHF
>TRBD2|once|TRBV5-1|TRBJ2-4
TGCGCCAGCAGCCCTCCCCTGACTAGCGAGGACTTC
CASSPPLTSEDF
>-|-|TRBV27|TRBJ2-1
TGTGCCAGCAGTCGGAGGGGATTCTACAATGAGCAGTTCTTC
CASSRRGFYNEQFF
>-|few|TRBV6-5|TRBJ2-7
TGTGCCAGCAGTCCCGACAGGACCTCCTACGAGCAGTACTTC
CASSPDRTSYEQYF
>TRBD2|-|TRBV7-8|TRBJ2-1
TGTGCCAGCAGCTTAGAGGGGACTAGTGATGGGTCCTACAATGAGCAGTTCTTC
CASSLEGTSDGSYNEQFF
>-|few|TRBV5-1|TRBJ1-1
TGCGCCAGCAGCTCGGATAAGGGGGGGACTGAAGCTTTCTTT
CASSSDKGGTEAFF
>-|-|TRBV11-2|TRBJ2-1
TGTGCCAGCAGCTTTTTCTCCAATGAGCAGTTCTTC
CASSFFSNEQFF
>TRBD1|-|TRBV28|TRBJ1-6
TGTGCCACCAGGGAGGCAGGGGGTTCACCCCTCCACTTT
CATREAGGSPLHF
>TRBD1|-|TRBV27|TRBJ2-2
TGTGCCAGCAGTTTAAGAGGACAGGGTAGCACCGGGGAGCTGTTTTTT
CASSLRGQGSTGELFF
>TRBD1|-|TRBV27|TRBJ1-1
TGTGCCAGCAGTAAAGAACAGGGGTTTGAAGCTTTCTTT
CASSKEQGFEAFF